Detailed here is one T cell receptor (beta chain). Its antigen is not known. The data derive from a study of OX40 agonist ivuxolimab in advanced cancers. Study-level information: Patients were dosed with the agonistic anti-OX40 (CD134) antibody ivuxolimab. Head and neck, renal cell, melanoma or hepatocellular carcinoma were the cancers that dose-escalation patients had.

Study-wide results and limits: Expanded clones tended on average to be more numerous among CD8+ T cells than CD4+. At 0.1 to 3.0 mg/kg and by week 6, clonal expansion occurred in CD4+ and CD8+ blood T cells.

The V gene lost 4 bases and the J gene lost 5 bases, with 12 bases spanning the gap. Germline V CDR1 and CDR2: MDHEN, SYDVKM. This CDR3 spans 13 amino acids. The table came from immunoSEQ multiplex PCR; TCRdb's copy has only in-frame clones and leaves some out. The table has tens of thousands of clones, around 82% seen once. The sequence came from an adult with an advanced solid tumor such as melanoma, head and neck, liver or kidney cancer. The chain joins TRBV28 to TRBJ2-7, with unresolved D. The source was CD4+ or CD8+ T cells sorted from blood, collected in a trial of the OX40 agonist ivuxolimab. The CDR3 is CASSYHPRNEQYF. The CDR3, as DNA: TGTGCCAGCAGTTACCACCCAAGAAACGAGCAGTACTTC.